This is a list of T cell receptor beta chains from one sample in a study of Graves' ophthalmopathy and Graves' hyperthyroidism. TCRdb used MiXCR to reprocess the multiplex PCR reads, holding one entry per CDR3 protein. The data show 650,000 to 900,000 distinct CDR3 sequences, 40% seen once. The sample taken for sequencing was peripheral blood. These receptors came from an adult man with Graves' ophthalmopathy. CDR3s leave out the opening cysteine and the closing phenylalanine or tryptophan. The order of the fields is J gene, V gene, CDR3 protein.

TRBJ2-6,TRBV29-1,SGRTGGPGANVLT
TRBJ2-7,TRBV5-1,ASSKDGGAYGQY
TRBJ1-5,TRBV7-9,ASSLASPAGNQPQH
TRBJ1-2,TRBV12-3/TRBV12-4,ASSPLSDTYGYT
TRBJ1-1,TRBV29-1,SADSGGLNTEAF
TRBJ1-2,TRBV7-8,ASSSAGNNYGYT
TRBJ2-7,TRBV29-1,SAEGQGSTYEQY
TRBJ1-2,TRBV9,ASPFETDDGYT
TRBJ1-2,TRBV10-1,ASNLGVTYGYT
TRBJ2-7,TRBV2,ASSYGVRSYEQY
TRBJ1-5,TRBV24-1,ASSTPDRGYSNQPQH
TRBJ1-2,TRBV10-3,ASSGGTGAGGYT
TRBJ1-2,TRBV9,ANPEGRIYGYT
TRBJ1-6,TRBV2,ASSLDRTGMSGSPLH
TRBJ2-2,TRBV7-9,AWNRGRVSGELF
TRBJ2-7,TRBV6-5,ASKATGQGNYEQY
TRBJ2-7,TRBV15,ATSRGENEQY
TRBJ2-5,TRBV10-1,ASSAGLAGTGTQY
TRBJ1-2,TRBV7-9,ASRHRDGYGYT
TRBJ1-2,TRBV10-3,ASSEAGGGGGGYT
TRBJ1-1,TRBV2,ASSGDSLRTEAF
TRBJ1-2,TRBV5-5,ASTYDRGNYGYT
TRBJ2-7,TRBV7-9,ASSSQALEGYEQY
TRBJ1-2,TRBV25-1,ASKGGVGDGYT
TRBJ2-5,TRBV7-3,ASSLMREETQY
TRBJ2-7,TRBV7-9,ASSQKRDFYEQY
TRBJ1-2,TRBV25-1,ASSAPERRAGGYT
TRBJ1-4,TRBV24-1,ATLVGGNEKLS